One T cell receptor beta chain is described in this entry. This specimen comes from a study of spatial heterogeneity in lung cancer. Across the whole study: The approximately 69 donors had untreated early-stage non-small cell lung cancer. The authors sequenced available follow-up PBMC samples, taken a median of about 24 months after resection. Alpha-chain sequences were consistently detected less often than beta-chain sequences.

V was shortened by 4 bases and J by 5 bases, with 15 bases between the two germline ends. Looked up from germline, CDR1 is SGHNT and CDR2 is YENEEA. This CDR3 comprises 15 residues. Each TCR cDNA molecule bore a unique molecular identifier. TCRdb called the 5' RACE reads again in MiXCR, with one record for every CDR3 protein. The sample holds around 110,000 distinct CDR3 sequences, less than 15% seen once. Time point in this sample: blood at routine non-recurrence follow-up after resection. Extraction of whole RNA from tumor, nontumor lung or frozen PBMC preceded unsorted sequencing. The source of this sequence is a male donor with early-stage non-small cell lung cancer. The sample here was PBMCs, taken at follow-up. V and J are TRBV11-3 and TRBJ2-1; TRBD2 is a possible D gene (6 bases). CDR3 sequence: CASSSGTGENNEQFF. CDR3 sequence (DNA): TGTGCCAGCAGCTCGGGAACGGGGGAAAACAATGAGCAGTTCTTC. Supplemented by reference TRBV11-3 and TRBJ2-1, the full variable domain reads EAGVVQSPRYKIIEKKQPVAFWCNPISGHNTLYWYLQNLGQGPELLIRYENEEAVDDSQLPKDRFSAERLKGVDSTLKIQPAELGDSAVYLCASSSGTGENNEQFFGPGTRLTVL.